The TCR beta chain under discussion was sequenced for a study of blood T cell repertoires in COVID-19. There are a few counts of this clone. This CDR3 comprises 12 residues. Trimming stripped 3 bases from V and 8 bases from J, with 13 bases between. Germline V CDR1 and CDR2: GTSNPN, SVGIG (reference sequence). The method was immunoSEQ multiplex PCR; TCRdb's version includes in-frame clones alone and lacks a portion of them. Found here are 150,000 to 200,000 clones, 84% of them singletons; the top ten hold over 2%. V gene TRBV30 combines with J gene TRBJ1-2; D gene ambiguous. The specimen was peripheral blood. The clonotype originates from a human donor with acute or convalescent COVID-19. The donor label of this sample is uncertain. CDR3 region: CAWSSGPGGYTF. In DNA form, the CDR3 reads TGTGCCTGGAGCTCGGGCCCGGGGGGCTACACCTTC.